This TCR beta chain was sequenced for a study of post-analysis software for immune sequencing data. Study results and limitations: Roughly five TRBV segments appeared more often in patients than in controls, and TRBV5-6, TRBV5-1 and TRBV20-1 were among these. Comparison with controls showed significantly lower normalized Chao1 diversity in multiple sclerosis patients.

V gave up 7 bases and J gave up 5 bases, with 14 bases separating them. The CDR3 is 13 residues long. Germline CDR1 is MNHEY and CDR2 is SVGAGI. Turning to this clonotype: Its specificity is unknown. Possible read error: a much larger clone is one base away. A read error is likely, as this CDR3 ends without the conserved phenylalanine or tryptophan.

Each TCR beta cDNA library carried unique molecular identifiers. Each batch of roughly 0.9 to 10 million T cells produced roughly 450,000 cDNA molecules. Using its own MiXCR run on the PCR reads, TCRdb lists one record per CDR3 protein. The repertoire holds about 260,000 distinct CDR3 sequences, 36% seen once, with less than 6% in the top ten. The receptor comes from a girl under 18 with multiple sclerosis. The sample consisted of blood. The gene calls are TRBV6-5 and TRBJ1-2; D call uncertain. This CDR3 is CASTRLGAYGYTI. As DNA, the CDR3 is TGTGCCAGCACGCGTTTGGGCGCTTATGGCTACACCATC.